The next 31 T cell receptor beta chains were all read from a single sample in a study of technical replicates of blood from several donors. Sequencing used immunoSEQ multiplex PCR; TCRdb keeps in-frame clones, though not all of them. The table has some 90,000 clones, 85% to 95% seen once. The sample taken for sequencing was T cells isolated from PBMCs. The receptors come from a human donor in good health.

The chain carries TRBV28 and TRBJ1-4; tentative D call: TRBD1 (5 bases). V lost 1 base and J 9 bases, leaving 18 bases between the germline ends. The CDR3 runs to 16 residues. The germline gives CDR1 MDHEN, CDR2 SYDVKM. CDR3 DNA: TGTGCCAGCAGTTTATACATACCGGTTACAGGCCAAAAACTGTTTTTT. Translating gives CASSLYIPVTGQKLFF.

The chain joins TRBV7-3 to TRBJ2-1, with a possible D match to TRBD1 (6 bases). CDR1 SGHTA and CDR2 FQGTGA come from the germline V gene. The CDR3 length is 14 residues. V lost 5 bases to trimming and J lost 9 bases, with 17 bases between them. The CDR3 here is CASSDGTSRGEQFF. The CDR3 nucleotides read TGTGCCAGCAGCGACGGGACATCGAGGGGTGAGCAGTTCTTC.

The chain joins TRBV2 to TRBJ2-6, with TRBD1 matching 8 bases. CDR1 SNHLY and CDR2 FYNNEI come from the germline V gene. The V and J ends lost 8 bases and 3 bases, in that order; junction bases with no gene match: 6. The CDR3 is 15 residues long. The CDR3 loop reads CASGQGLSGANVLTF. The CDR3 DNA reads as TGTGCCAGCGGACAGGGCCTTAGTGGGGCCAACGTCCTGACTTTC.

The chain carries TRBV5-4 and TRBJ2-1; 14 bases align to TRBD2. Germline CDR1 and CDR2: SGHNT and YYREEE (reference sequence). Trimming took 4 bases from V and 1 from J; bases not matched to a gene: 1. There are 16 residues in the CDR3. This CDR3 reads CASSRLAGGSYNEQFF. CDR3 nucleotides: TGTGCCAGCAGCCGACTAGCGGGAGGGTCCTACAATGAGCAGTTCTTC.

This clone appeared once. The chain links TRBV18 to TRBJ2-6; a possible D gene is TRBD1 (6 bases). The CDR3 runs to 17 residues. Germline values: CDR1 KGHSH, CDR2 LQKENI. V was trimmed by 2 bases and J by 0 bases, leaving 11 bases between them. The CDR3 protein is CASSPARGSSGANVLTF. The CDR3 DNA reads TGTGCCAGCTCACCAGCGAGGGGGAGCTCTGGGGCCAACGTCCTGACTTTC.

V is TRBV6-5 and J is TRBJ2-1; 7 nucleotides line up with TRBD2. Germline V gives CDR1 MNHEY, CDR2 SVGAGI. V was pared by 2 bases and J by 9 bases, with 13 bases of the junction left unmatched. The CDR3 is 16 amino acids. In DNA, the CDR3 is TGTGCCAGCAGTTACCGGGCGGGAGTAGTTGAGGGTGAGCAGTTCTTC. Residues: CASSYRAGVVEGEQFF.

The genes are TRBV5-5 and TRBJ2-1, with TRBD2 as a possible D gene (6 bases). Trimming removed 4 bases at V and 3 bases at J, with 14 bases between. The CDR3 loop spans 15 amino acids. Germline V gives CDR1 SGHKS, CDR2 YYEKEE (reference sequence). The CDR3 DNA reads TGTGCCAGCAGCCGATTAGCGGAGCACTACAATGAGCAGTTCTTC. This translates into CASSRLAEHYNEQFF.

The V and J genes are TRBV27 and TRBJ1-2; no clear D gene. V lost 4 bases, J lost 4 bases, and 22 bases lay in between. This CDR3 is built from 17 residues. Germline V CDR1 and CDR2: MNHEY, SMNVEV (reference sequence). The DNA for the CDR3 is TGTGCCAGCAGTTCTTTCCTAGAACTATTCGGGGTCTATGGCTACACCTTC. Its translation is CASSSFLELFGVYGYTF.

This clone was seen just once. The chain uses TRBV28 and TRBJ1-2; D gene ambiguous. Germline CDR1 reads MDHEN; CDR2 reads SYDVKM. The CDR3 consists of 15 residues. Trimming removed 7 bases from V and 4 bases from J, with 19 bases in between. DNA for the CDR3: TGTGCCAGCACCGCGGCAGTGAGGGTCCTCTATGGCTACACCTTC. Translation gives CASTAAVRVLYGYTF.

The chain recombines TRBV29-1 with TRBJ2-2, with D perhaps matching TRBD2 (5 bases). This CDR3 has 13 residues. Germline CDR1 is SQVTM and CDR2 is ANQGSEA. Trimming took 4 bases from V and 3 from J, leaving 9 bases between them. CDR3 sequence reads: CSVGQRYTGELFF. In DNA form, the CDR3 reads TGCAGCGTTGGCCAGCGGTACACCGGGGAGCTGTTTTTT.

The gene calls are TRBV19 and TRBJ2-1, with D perhaps TRBD1 (6 bases). V lost 6 bases and J 0 bases, leaving 12 bases between the germline ends. CDR1 is LNHDA, CDR2 SQIVND, per germline (reference sequence). The CDR3 spans 15 residues. CDR3 coding DNA: TGTGCCAGTAGGGACAGCCCGAGCTCCTACAATGAGCAGTTCTTC. Its translation: CASRDSPSSYNEQFF. The full variable domain, rest sourced from reference TRBV19 and TRBJ2-1, is DGGITQSPKYLFRKEGQNVTLSCEQNLNHDAMYWYRQDPGQGLRLIYYSQIVNDFQKGDIAEGYSVSREKKESFPLTVTSAQKNPTAFYLCASRDSPSSYNEQFFGPGTRLTVL.

The sample holds one count of this clone. The V gene is TRBV11-3, the J gene TRBJ2-3; 9 bases match TRBD2. The V and J ends lost 6 bases and 0 bases, in that order; junction bases with no gene match: 1. Germline-derived CDR1 and CDR2 are SGHNT and YENEEA. This CDR3 is built from 14 residues. CDR3 DNA sequence: TGTGCCAGCAGTACTAGCGGGAGCACAGATACGCAGTATTTT. It yields the protein CASSTSGSTDTQYF.

The rearrangement uses TRBV10-3 and TRBJ2-1; 7 bases are shared with TRBD1. Trimming cost V 0 bases and J 8 bases; bases outside gene matches: 7. CDR3 length: 15 amino acids. From germline, CDR1 is ENHRY and CDR2 SYGVKD. DNA for the CDR3: TGTGCCATCAGTGAGTCCTCTAGACAGGGCTATGAGCAGTTCTTC. Translated: CAISESSRQGYEQFF.

The table lists this clone with a count of one. The chain uses TRBV19 and TRBJ2-7; perhaps TRBD2 as D (6 bases). CDR3 length equals 13 residues. The germline V and J ends were trimmed by 8 bases and 6 bases, with 17 bases remaining between them. Looked up from germline, CDR1 is LNHDA and CDR2 is SQIVND (reference sequence). The CDR3: CASGPPPGSEQYF. Here the CDR3 DNA reads TGTGCCAGTGGCCCCCCACCCGGGAGCGAGCAGTACTTC.

The J gene is TRBJ1-4, the V gene TRBV27; 7 bases line up with TRBD1. J gave up 5 bases and V 4 bases, and 7 bases lay outside the gene matches. The CDR3 extends over 15 amino acids. CDR1 and CDR2 from the germline V gene are MNHEY and SMNVEV (reference sequence). CDR3 sequence reads: CASSSPGTANEKLFF. The CDR3 nucleotides read TGTGCCAGCAGTTCGCCCGGGACAGCAAATGAAAAACTGTTTTTT.

There are a few counts of this clone. The CDR3 sequence is CAISESGSTNQPQHF. The CDR3 DNA is TGTGCCATCAGTGAGTCCGGGAGTACTAATCAGCCCCAGCATTTT. The chain combines TRBV10-3 with TRBJ1-5, with no clear D. This CDR3 is built from 15 residues. CDR1 and CDR2 (germline): ENHRY, SYGVKD. V was clipped by 0 bases and J by 4 bases, with 10 bases between them.

V gene TRBV11-1 combines with J gene TRBJ2-7, with TRBD2 matching 7 bases. The CDR3 extends over 17 amino acids. Germline-derived CDR1 and CDR2 are SGHAT and FQDESV (reference sequence). V lost 2 bases and J lost 0; bases outside the gene matches: 10. The DNA for the CDR3 is TGTGCCAGCAGCTTATCCCTAAGTAGCGGGCTCTCCTACGAGCAGTACTTC. Translating gives CASSLSLSSGLSYEQYF.

The chain employs TRBV28 and TRBJ2-3; TRBD1 aligns across 11 bases. Losses at the gene ends were 3 bases for V and 5 bases for J; bases not matched to a gene: 7. This CDR3 comprises 16 residues. Looked up from germline, CDR1 is MDHEN and CDR2 is SYDVKM. CDR3 bases: TGTGCCAGCAGTTTCCGGGACAGGGGGAATCGAGATACGCAGTATTTT. Translation gives CASSFRDRGNRDTQYF.

This chain uses TRBV4-1 with TRBJ1-4; D remains unclear. V was shortened by 2 bases and J by 5 bases, with 9 bases between the two germline ends. The CDR3 contains 14 residues. Germline-derived CDR1 and CDR2 are MGHRA and YSYEKL. The CDR3 sequence: CASSQSGANEKLFF. The CDR3, as DNA: TGCGCCAGCAGCCAATCGGGAGCCAATGAAAAACTGTTTTTT.

The V call is TRBV27, the J call TRBJ1-2; D is perhaps TRBD1 (5 bases). Trimming pared 5 bases from V and 0 bases from J, leaving 16 bases between. CDR1 and CDR2 (germline): MNHEY, SMNVEV (reference sequence). CDR3 length equals 16 residues. This CDR3 is CASSPLGADTNYGYTF. In DNA, the CDR3 is TGTGCCAGCAGTCCCCTAGGGGCAGACACTAACTATGGCTACACCTTC.

The chain combines TRBV15 with TRBJ2-6, with TRBD1 as a possible D gene (5 bases). Germline CDR1 LNHNV, CDR2 YYDKDF (reference sequence). The V end lost 3 bases, the J end lost 0 bases, and 15 bases lay between the germline ends. The CDR3 contains 18 residues. The DNA for the CDR3 is TGTGCCACCAGCAGGGACAAGACCGTCAACTCTGGGGCCAACGTCCTGACTTTC. Encoded protein: CATSRDKTVNSGANVLTF.

The rearrangement uses TRBV21-1 and TRBJ2-2; TRBD2 is the table's D call and was not checked against the DNA. TRBV21-1 is termed a pseudogene. This CDR3 is 16 amino acids long. The DNA for the CDR3 is TGTGCCAGCAGCAAAGGGGGCGGACTAGACACCGGGGAGCTGTTTTTT. Amino acids: CASSKGGGLDTGELFF.

This clone was detected only once. The chain is built from TRBV4-3 and TRBJ2-3; TRBD2 aligns across 8 bases. CDR1 is LGHNA, CDR2 YSLEER, per germline. The CDR3 length is 17 residues. The trim removed 0 bases at V and 4 bases at J, leaving 9 bases unmatched. The CDR3 sequence is CASSQDESGRGADTQYF. CDR3 sequence (DNA): TGCGCCAGCAGCCAAGATGAAAGCGGGAGAGGGGCAGATACGCAGTATTTT.

The chain links TRBV6-1 to TRBJ1-5; possible D gene TRBD1, 5 bases. The CDR3 is 13 amino acids. Germline V gene data show CDR1 as MNHNS and CDR2 as SASEGT. The CDR3 DNA follows: TGTGCTATACTTTCGGGGGTACATCAGCCCCAGCATTTT. Its protein product is CAILSGVHQPQHF.

The CDR3 DNA reads as TGTGCCAGCAGCTTGGACGGGTTCTACGAGCAGTACTTC. Translating it yields CASSLDGFYEQYF. The rearrangement links TRBV5-4 to TRBJ2-7; D unclear. V lost 0 bases and J 3 bases, leaving 7 bases between the germline ends. There are 13 residues in the CDR3. Germline values: CDR1 SGHNT, CDR2 YYREEE (reference sequence).

This clone was picked up one time. The gene calls are TRBV19 and TRBJ2-7, with D hard to call. Germline V gene sequence: CDR1 LNHDA, CDR2 SQIVND (reference sequence). CDR3 length equals 9 residues. V dropped 11 bases and J dropped 5 bases, with 7 bases sitting between them. CDR3 sequence reads: CAEVDEQYF. The CDR3, as DNA: TGTGCCGAGGTAGACGAGCAGTACTTC.

The chain recombines TRBV14 with TRBJ2-1; 11 bases agree with TRBD2. The CDR3 consists of 14 residues. Germline loops: CDR1 SGHDN, CDR2 FVKESK. The ends lost 4 bases at V and 8 bases at J; junction bases unmatched: 4. The CDR3 loop reads CASSPGLAVDEQFF. DNA for the CDR3: TGTGCCAGCAGCCCGGGACTAGCGGTGGATGAGCAGTTCTTC.

The genes are TRBV7-2 and TRBJ2-7; TRBD2 aligns across 8 bases. V dropped 5 bases and J dropped 0; count of bases not matched to a gene: 9. This CDR3 region has 16 residues. The germline V gene encodes CDR1 SGHTA and CDR2 FQGNSA. The CDR3 DNA reads TGTGCCAGCAGCGCCGCTAGCGGGTACATCTCCTACGAGCAGTACTTC. Encoded protein: CASSAASGYISYEQYF.

The genes are TRBV28 and TRBJ2-7; 7 nucleotides align to TRBD1. With 8 bases clipped from V and 5 bases from J, the junction kept 9 bases outside the gene matches. The CDR3 spans 13 residues. Germline V CDR1 and CDR2: MDHEN, SYDVKM. The DNA of the CDR3 is TGTGCCAGCCGGCGAGGGACAGCCCACGAGCAGTACTTC. As protein: CASRRGTAHEQYF.

This chain links TRBV14 with TRBJ2-1, with 15 bases identical to TRBD2. Trimming removed 4 bases from V and 7 bases from J; junction bases left unmatched: 5. Germline values: CDR1 SGHDN, CDR2 FVKESK. CDR3 length equals 16 residues. The CDR3 protein is CASSRIGTSGRNEQFF. Written as DNA, the CDR3 is TGTGCCAGCAGCCGGATCGGGACTAGCGGGAGGAATGAGCAGTTCTTC.

The genes are TRBV5-1 and TRBJ1-6; D might be TRBD1 (6 bases). From germline, CDR1 is SGHRS and CDR2 YFSETQ. This CDR3 region has 16 residues. Deletions cut 0 bases from V and 8 bases from J, with 15 bases between. The CDR3 sequence: CASSLGPTGRDSPLHF. Here the CDR3 DNA reads TGCGCCAGCAGCTTGGGGCCTACAGGGAGGGATTCACCCCTCCACTTT.